Listed below are T cell receptor beta chains from one sample, sequenced in a study of T cells in tumors after PD-1 blockade. The repertoire was sequenced with immunoSEQ multiplex PCR; TCRdb's copy has only in-frame clones and lacks some. The sample lists 45,000 to 50,000 clones; approximately 79% were seen once. The source material was PBMCs, sampled before anti-PD-1 therapy. The receptors originated from a human donor with advanced basal cell or squamous cell carcinoma (not recorded which). The CDR3 runs from the conserved cysteine through the conserved F or W. Each record gives: J gene, clone size, D gene, V gene, CDR3 protein, CDR3 DNA. A D gene is named only where the DNA matches it firmly. Clone sizes are given selectively: once, few, many, or a class where the clone is expanded.

TRBJ1-6 few . TRBV6-5 CASRDSNSYNSPLHF TGTGCCAGCAGGGACAGCAACTCCTATAATTCACCCCTCCACTTT
TRBJ2-3 . TRBD2 TRBV24-1 CATSDLGAGFSTDTQYF TGTGCCACCAGTGATTTAGGAGCGGGATTTAGCACAGATACGCAGTATTTT
TRBJ1-5 . . TRBV27 CASSSAYNQPQHF TGTGCCAGCAGTTCAGCCTACAATCAGCCCCAGCATTTT
TRBJ2-1 . . TRBV4-1 CASDPGPNSYNEQFF TGCGCCAGTGACCCGGGACCCAACTCCTACAATGAGCAGTTCTTC
TRBJ1-1 few . TRBV7-9 CASSLSENTEAFF TGTGCCAGCAGCTTATCAGAGAACACTGAAGCTTTCTTT
TRBJ2-5 . TRBD1 TRBV6-2/TRBV6-3 CASSSRWTGGRQETQYF TGTGCCAGCAGTTCGCGATGGACAGGGGGGAGGCAAGAGACCCAGTACTTC
TRBJ1-3 . . TRBV10-1 CASRTGENPGNTIYF TGCGCCAGCAGGACGGGGGAAAACCCTGGAAACACCATATATTTT
TRBJ1-2 . . TRBV5-4 CASSPSRGRFYGYTF TGTGCCAGCAGCCCGAGTAGGGGGAGGTTCTATGGCTACACCTTC
TRBJ1-2 . TRBD1 TRBV6-1 CASSETGRDGYTF TGTGCCAGCAGTGAGACAGGGCGTGATGGCTACACCTTC
TRBJ1-4 . TRBD1 TRBV5-1 CASSLGAGGEKLFF TGCGCCAGCAGCTTGGGGGCAGGGGGTGAAAAACTGTTTTTT